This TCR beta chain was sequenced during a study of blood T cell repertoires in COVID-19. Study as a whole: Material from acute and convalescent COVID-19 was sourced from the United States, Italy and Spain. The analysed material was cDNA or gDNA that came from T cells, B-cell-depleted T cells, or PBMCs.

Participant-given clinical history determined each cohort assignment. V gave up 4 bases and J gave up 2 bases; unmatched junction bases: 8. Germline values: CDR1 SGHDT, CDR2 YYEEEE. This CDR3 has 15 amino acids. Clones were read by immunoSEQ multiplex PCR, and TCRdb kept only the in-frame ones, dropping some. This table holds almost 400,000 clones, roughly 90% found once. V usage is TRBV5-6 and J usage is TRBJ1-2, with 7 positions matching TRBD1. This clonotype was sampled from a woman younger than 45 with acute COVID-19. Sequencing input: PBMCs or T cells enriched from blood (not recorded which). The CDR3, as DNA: TGTGCCAGCAGCCCGCCGGCAGGGGGAAACTATGGCTACACCTTC. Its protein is CASSPPAGGNYGYTF. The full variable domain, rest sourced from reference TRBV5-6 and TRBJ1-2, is DAGVTQSPTHLIKTRGQQVTLRCSPKSGHDTVSWYQQALGQGPQFIFQYYEEEERQRGNFPDRFSGHQFPNYSSELNVNALLLGDSALYLCASSPPAGGNYGYTFGSGTRLTVV.